This record looks at one TCR beta chain sequence and its context. The antigen remains undetermined. As for treatment: roughly 18 received Ad26.COV2.S at low or high dose, single or two shots; about five received placebo; per-sample allocation not given. After the first vaccine or placebo injection, samples were drawn on day 63. This adult donor, from Boston, was 18-55 years old. This sample was included in a study of Ad26.COV2.S vaccination and SARS-CoV-2 variants. Study results and caveats: Spike-specific TCR breadth was greater after Ad26.COV2.S than placebo. Reported post-vaccination CD8+ and CD4+ T cell responses to spike showed substantial breadth. Similar non-spike TCR breadth was observed in recipients of vaccine and of placebo.

The data were produced by immunoSEQ multiplex PCR, yet TCRdb's version contains in-frame clones alone and is incomplete. The sample includes a few hundred thousand clones, approximately 90% of them seen just once. The source material was peripheral blood, sampled in a trial of Ad26.COV2.S vaccine versus placebo. The sequence came from a person aged 18-65 years who received the Ad26.COV2.S COVID-19 vaccine or a placebo.

CDR3 coding DNA: TGTGCCAGCAGTGAAGCGCGGCGGGGCTCGAACACCGGGGAGCTGTTTTTT. It codes for CASSEARRGSNTGELFF. The rearrangement links TRBV2 to TRBJ2-2; D perhaps matches TRBD2 (6 bases). The CDR3 consists of 17 residues. Trimming cost V 0 bases and J 0 bases, with 11 bases left between them. The V gene's germline CDR1 is SNHLY and CDR2 FYNNEI.